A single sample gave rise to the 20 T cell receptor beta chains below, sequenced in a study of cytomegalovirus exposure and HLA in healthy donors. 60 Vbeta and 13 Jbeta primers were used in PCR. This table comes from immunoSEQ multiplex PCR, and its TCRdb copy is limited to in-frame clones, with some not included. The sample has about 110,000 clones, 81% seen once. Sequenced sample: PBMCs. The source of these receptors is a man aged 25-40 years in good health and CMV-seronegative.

This CDR3 is CAWRKSGATYEQYF. The CDR3 coding sequence is TGTGCCTGGAGGAAAAGCGGGGCCACCTACGAGCAGTACTTC. The chain carries TRBV30 and TRBJ2-7, with 7 positions matching TRBD2. This CDR3 is built from 14 residues. Germline-derived CDR1 and CDR2 are GTSNPN and SVGIG (reference sequence). Trimming at V came to 3 bases and at J to 2 bases, leaving 7 bases not matched to a gene.

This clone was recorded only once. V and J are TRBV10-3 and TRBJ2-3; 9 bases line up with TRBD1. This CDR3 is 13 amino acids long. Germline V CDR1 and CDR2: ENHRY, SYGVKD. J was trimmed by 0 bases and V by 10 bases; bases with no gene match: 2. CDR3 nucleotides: TGTGCCACCGGGACAGGGAGCACAGATACGCAGTATTTT. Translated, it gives CATGTGSTDTQYF.

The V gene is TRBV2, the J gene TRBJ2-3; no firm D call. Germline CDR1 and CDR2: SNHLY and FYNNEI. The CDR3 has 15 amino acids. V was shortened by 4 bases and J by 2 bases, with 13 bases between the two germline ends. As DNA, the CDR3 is TGTGCCAGCAGTGTGTTAAGTAGTTTCACAGATACGCAGTATTTT. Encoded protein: CASSVLSSFTDTQYF.

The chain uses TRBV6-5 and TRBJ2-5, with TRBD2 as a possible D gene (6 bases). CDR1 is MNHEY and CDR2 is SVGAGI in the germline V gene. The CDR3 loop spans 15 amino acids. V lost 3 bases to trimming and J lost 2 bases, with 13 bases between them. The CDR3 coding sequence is TGTGCCAGCAGTTATGTCCGCGGGACGCAAGAGACCCAGTACTTC. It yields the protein CASSYVRGTQETQYF.

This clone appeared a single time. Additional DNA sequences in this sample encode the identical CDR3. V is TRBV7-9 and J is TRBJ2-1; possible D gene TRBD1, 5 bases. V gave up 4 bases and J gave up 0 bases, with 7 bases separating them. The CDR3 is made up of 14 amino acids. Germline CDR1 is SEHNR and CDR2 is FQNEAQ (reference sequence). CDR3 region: CASSSRGSYNEQFF. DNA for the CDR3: TGTGCCAGCAGCTCAAGGGGCTCCTACAATGAGCAGTTCTTC.

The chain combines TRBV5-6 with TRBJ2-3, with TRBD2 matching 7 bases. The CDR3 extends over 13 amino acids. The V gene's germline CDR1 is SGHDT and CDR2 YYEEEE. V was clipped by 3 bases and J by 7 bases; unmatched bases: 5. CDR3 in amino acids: CASSSWRGNTQYF. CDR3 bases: TGTGCCAGCAGCTCCTGGCGGGGGAATACGCAGTATTTT. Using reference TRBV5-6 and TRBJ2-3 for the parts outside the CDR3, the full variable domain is DAGVTQSPTHLIKTRGQQVTLRCSPKSGHDTVSWYQQALGQGPQFIFQYYEEEERQRGNFPDRFSGHQFPNYSSELNVNALLLGDSALYLCASSSWRGNTQYFGPGTRLTVL.

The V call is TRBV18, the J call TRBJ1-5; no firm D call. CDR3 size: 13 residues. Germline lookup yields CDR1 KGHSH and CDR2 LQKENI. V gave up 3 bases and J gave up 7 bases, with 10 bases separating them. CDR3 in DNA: TGTGCCAGCTCACCTGAGCGGGGACAGCCCCAGCATTTT. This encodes CASSPERGQPQHF.

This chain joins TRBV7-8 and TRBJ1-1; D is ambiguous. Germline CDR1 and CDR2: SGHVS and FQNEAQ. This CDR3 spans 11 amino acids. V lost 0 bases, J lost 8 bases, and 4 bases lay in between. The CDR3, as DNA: TGTGCCAGCAGCTTAGCGAGAGAAGCTTTCTTT. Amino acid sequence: CASSLAREAFF. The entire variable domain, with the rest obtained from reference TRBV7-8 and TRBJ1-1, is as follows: GAGVSQSPRYKVAKRGQDVALRCDPISGHVSLFWYQQALGQGPEFLTYFQNEAQLDKSGLPSDRFFAERPEGSVSTLKIQRTQQEDSAVYLCASSLAREAFFGQGTRLTVV.

The DNA for the CDR3 is TGTGCCAGCAGCTTTGGGGACAGGGACTACGAGCAGTACTTC. It specifies CASSFGDRDYEQYF. The rearrangement uses TRBV5-4 and TRBJ2-7, with 9 bases matching TRBD1. CDR1 and CDR2 from the germline V gene are SGHNT and YYREEE (reference sequence). The CDR3 extends over 14 amino acids. The ends lost 2 bases at V and 3 bases at J; junction bases unmatched: 3.

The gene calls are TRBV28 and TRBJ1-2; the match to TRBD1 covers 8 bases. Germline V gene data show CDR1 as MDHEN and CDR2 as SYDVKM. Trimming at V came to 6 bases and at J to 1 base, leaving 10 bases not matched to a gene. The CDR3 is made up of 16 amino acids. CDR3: CASSPRTGTLNYGYTF. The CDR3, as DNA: TGTGCCAGCAGCCCCAGGACAGGGACCCTTAACTATGGCTACACCTTC.

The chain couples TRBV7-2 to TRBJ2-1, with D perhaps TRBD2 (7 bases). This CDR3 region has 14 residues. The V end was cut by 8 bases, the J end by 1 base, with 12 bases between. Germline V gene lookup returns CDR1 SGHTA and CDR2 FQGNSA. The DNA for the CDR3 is TGTGCCAGCGGGGGGCGGGGGTCCTACAATGAGCAGTTCTTC. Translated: CASGGRGSYNEQFF.

The CDR3 nucleotides read TGTGCCAGCAGGATGATCCCGGGTGGCTACACCTTC. Residues: CASRMIPGGYTF. J is TRBJ1-2 and V is TRBV11-2; D is uncertain. Germline CDR1 SGHAT, CDR2 FQNNGV. Deletions cut 6 bases from V and 7 bases from J, with 12 bases between. This CDR3 is built from 12 residues.

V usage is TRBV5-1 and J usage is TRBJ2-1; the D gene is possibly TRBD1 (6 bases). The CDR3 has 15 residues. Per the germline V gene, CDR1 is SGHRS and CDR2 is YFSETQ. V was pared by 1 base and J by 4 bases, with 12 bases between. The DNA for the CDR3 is TGCGCCAGCAGCTTGTTTGACAGGCAATACAATGAGCAGTTCTTC. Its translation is CASSLFDRQYNEQFF. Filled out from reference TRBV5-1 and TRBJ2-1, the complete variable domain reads KAGVTQTPRYLIKTRGQQVTLSCSPISGHRSVSWYQQTPGQGLQFLFEYFSETQRNKGNFPGRFSGRQFSNSRSEMNVSTLELGDSALYLCASSLFDRQYNEQFFGPGTRLTVL.

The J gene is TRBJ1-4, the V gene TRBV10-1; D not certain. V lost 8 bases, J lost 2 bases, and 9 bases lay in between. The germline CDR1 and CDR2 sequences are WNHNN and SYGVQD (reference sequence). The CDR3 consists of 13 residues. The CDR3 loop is CASARGTNEKLFF. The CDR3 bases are TGCGCCAGCGCCAGAGGGACTAATGAAAAACTGTTTTTT.

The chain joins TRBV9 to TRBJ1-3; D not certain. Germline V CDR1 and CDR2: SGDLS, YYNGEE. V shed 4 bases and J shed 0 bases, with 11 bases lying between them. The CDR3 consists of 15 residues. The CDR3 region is CASSHSGSSGNTIYF. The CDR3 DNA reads TGTGCCAGCAGCCACTCGGGGAGCTCTGGAAACACCATATATTTT.

CDR3 sequence reads: CAWSGGTGELFF. In DNA form, the CDR3 reads TGTGCCTGGAGTGGCGGCACCGGGGAGCTGTTTTTT. The chain combines TRBV30 with TRBJ2-2; D remains ambiguous. The CDR3 contains 12 residues. Germline V gives CDR1 GTSNPN, CDR2 SVGIG (reference sequence). V lost 1 base, J lost 4 bases, and 4 bases lay in between.

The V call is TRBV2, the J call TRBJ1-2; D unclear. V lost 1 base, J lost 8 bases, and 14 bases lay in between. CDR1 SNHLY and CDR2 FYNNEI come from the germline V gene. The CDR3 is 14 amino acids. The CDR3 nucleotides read TGTGCCAGCAGTGAAGAACCAGATATGAGGGGCTACACCTTC. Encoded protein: CASSEEPDMRGYTF.

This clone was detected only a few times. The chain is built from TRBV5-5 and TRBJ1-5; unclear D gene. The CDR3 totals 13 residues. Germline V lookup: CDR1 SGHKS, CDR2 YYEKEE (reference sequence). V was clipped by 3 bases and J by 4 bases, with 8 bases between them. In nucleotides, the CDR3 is TGTGCCAGCAGCTCCGACTGGAATCAGCCCCAGCATTTT. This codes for CASSSDWNQPQHF. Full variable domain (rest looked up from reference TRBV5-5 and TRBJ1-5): DAGVTQSPTHLIKTRGQQVTLRCSPISGHKSVSWYQQVLGQGPQFIFQYYEKEERGRGNFPDRFSARQFPNYSSELNVNALLLGDSALYLCASSSDWNQPQHFGDGTRLSIL.

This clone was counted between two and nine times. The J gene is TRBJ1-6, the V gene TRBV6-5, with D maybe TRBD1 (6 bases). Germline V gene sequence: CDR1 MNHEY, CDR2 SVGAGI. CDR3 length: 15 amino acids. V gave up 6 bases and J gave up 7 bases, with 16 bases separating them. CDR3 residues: CASSPTGPDNSPLHF. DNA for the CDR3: TGTGCCAGCAGCCCCACAGGGCCGGACAATTCACCCCTCCACTTT.

CDR3 sequence: CAWSLGRTSGGTDTQYF. CDR3 coding DNA: TGTGCCTGGAGTTTAGGTCGGACTAGCGGGGGAACAGATACGCAGTATTTT. The genes are TRBV30 and TRBJ2-3; the match to TRBD2 covers 13 bases. Germline V gene sequence: CDR1 GTSNPN, CDR2 SVGIG (reference sequence). The CDR3 is 17 residues long. Germline trimming cut 2 bases from V and 3 bases from J; bases unmatched to any gene: 8.